This TCR beta chain appears in the sequencing data of a study of Graves' ophthalmopathy and Graves' hyperthyroidism. The CDR3 is 15 amino acids. Germline V gene data show CDR1 as ENHRY and CDR2 as SYGVKD. The trim removed 7 bases at V and 1 base at J, leaving 7 bases unmatched. The TCR beta CDR3 regions underwent amplification from RNA transcripts. Following a first-round RT-PCR that used HTBI primers, a second-round multiplex PCR was carried out. TCRdb fed the multiplex PCR reads into MiXCR, producing one record per CDR3 protein. The table records fewer than 400,000 distinct CDR3 sequences, about 16% of them present only once. This clonotype was found many times. Pregnant or lactating patients and those with other autoimmune diseases or uncontrolled infections were excluded. The diagnosis combined clinical symptoms, thyroxine, TRAb, thyroid ultrasound and orbital computed tomography scans. A volume of around 9.5 ml of fresh peripheral blood supplied the PBMCs.

Sequenced: peripheral blood. The V gene is TRBV10-3, the J gene TRBJ1-1, with 9 nucleotides matching TRBD1. This TCR was sampled from a woman between 18 and 29 years old with Graves' ophthalmopathy. The CDR3 region has the DNA TGTGCCATCAAGAATACAGGGGGCCCGAACACTGAAGCTTTCTTT. Translating it yields CAIKNTGGPNTEAFF.